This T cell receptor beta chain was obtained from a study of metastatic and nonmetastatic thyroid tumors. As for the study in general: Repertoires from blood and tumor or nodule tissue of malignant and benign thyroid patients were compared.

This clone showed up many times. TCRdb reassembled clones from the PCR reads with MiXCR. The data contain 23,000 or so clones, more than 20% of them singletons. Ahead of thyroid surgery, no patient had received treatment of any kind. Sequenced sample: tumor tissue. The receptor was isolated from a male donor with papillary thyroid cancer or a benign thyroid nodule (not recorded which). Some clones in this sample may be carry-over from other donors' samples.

The DNA for the CDR3 is TGTGCCAGCAGCAACAGCGGACTTGAAGGGAATGAGCAGTTCTTC. Protein: CASSNSGLEGNEQFF. V usage is TRBV9 and J usage is TRBJ2-1; D possibly corresponds to TRBD2 (5 bases). This CDR3 is 15 amino acids long. With 4 bases removed from V and 7 bases from J, the gap between germline ends came to 18 bases. In germline, CDR1 is SGDLS, CDR2 YYNGEE.